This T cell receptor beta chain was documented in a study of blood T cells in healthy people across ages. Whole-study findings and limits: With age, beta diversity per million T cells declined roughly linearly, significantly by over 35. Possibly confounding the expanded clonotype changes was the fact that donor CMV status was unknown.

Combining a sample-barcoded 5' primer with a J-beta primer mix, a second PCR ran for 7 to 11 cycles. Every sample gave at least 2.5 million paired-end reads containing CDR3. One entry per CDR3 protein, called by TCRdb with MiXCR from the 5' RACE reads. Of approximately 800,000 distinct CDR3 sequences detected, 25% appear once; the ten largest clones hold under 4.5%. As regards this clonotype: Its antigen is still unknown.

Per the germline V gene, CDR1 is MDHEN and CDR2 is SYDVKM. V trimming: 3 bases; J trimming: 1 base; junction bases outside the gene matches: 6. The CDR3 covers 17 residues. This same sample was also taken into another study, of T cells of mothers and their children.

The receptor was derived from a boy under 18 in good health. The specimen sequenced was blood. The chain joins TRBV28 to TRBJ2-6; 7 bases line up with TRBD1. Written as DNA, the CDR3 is TGTGCCAGCAGTTTTCTGACAGGGAAGTCTGGGGCCAACGTCCTGACTTTC. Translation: CASSFLTGKSGANVLTF. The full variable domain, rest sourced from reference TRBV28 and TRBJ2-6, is DVKVTQSSRYLVKRTGEKVFLECVQDMDHENMFWYRQDPGLGLRLIYFSYDVKMKEKGDIPEGYSVSREKKERFSLILESASTNQTSMYLCASSFLTGKSGANVLTFGAGSRLTVL.